This T cell receptor (beta chain) was identified in a study of tumor-infiltrating lymphocytes in primary liver carcinoma. Overall study results and limits: When set against blood, tumors had a significantly higher top-250-clone fraction (p = 0.039).

A word on this clonotype: Its specificity is unknown. A much larger clonotype is one base distant, so this may be a read error.

Germline DNA was also extracted, and blood RNA derived from unsorted whole blood. The germline V gene has CDR1 MNHEY and CDR2 SVGAGI. The CDR3 extends over 15 amino acids. TCR beta cDNA came from approximately 490 ng total RNA, primed with a constant-region primer. Three rounds of nested multiplex PCR with slightly modified ARM-PCR produced TCR beta libraries. The first two PCR rounds used TRBV1-TRBV30 primers with a Cbeta primer, about 9 cycles each. TCRdb reanalysed the multiplex PCR reads using MiXCR and keeps one entry per CDR3 protein. The top ten hold about a sixth of the sample, which has a few hundred thousand distinct CDR3 sequences, 50% to 60% seen once.

The sample taken for sequencing was peripheral blood. The origin of this receptor is a woman in her thirties with primary liver carcinoma and hepatitis B virus infection. The J gene is TRBJ2-5, the V gene TRBV6-5, with D possibly matching TRBD1 (6 bases). In DNA form, the CDR3 reads TGTGCCAGGAGTTACGGACTGGACAGCCAAGAGACCCAGTACTTC. Protein sequence: CARSYGLDSQETQYF.